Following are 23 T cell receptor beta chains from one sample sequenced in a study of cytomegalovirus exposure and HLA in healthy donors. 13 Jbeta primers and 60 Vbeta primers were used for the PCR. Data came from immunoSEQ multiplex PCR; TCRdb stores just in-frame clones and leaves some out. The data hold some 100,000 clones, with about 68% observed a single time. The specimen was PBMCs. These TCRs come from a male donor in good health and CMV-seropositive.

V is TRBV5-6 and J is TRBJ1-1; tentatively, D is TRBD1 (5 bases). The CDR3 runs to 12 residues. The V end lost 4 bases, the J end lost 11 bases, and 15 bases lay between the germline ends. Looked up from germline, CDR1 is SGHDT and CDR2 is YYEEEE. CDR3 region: CASSKRGRGAFF. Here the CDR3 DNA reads TGTGCCAGCAGCAAACGGGGACGGGGGGCTTTCTTT.

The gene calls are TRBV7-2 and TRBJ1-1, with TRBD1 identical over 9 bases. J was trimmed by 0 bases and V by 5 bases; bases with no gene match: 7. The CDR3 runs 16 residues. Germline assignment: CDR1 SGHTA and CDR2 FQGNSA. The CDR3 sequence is CASSPGRTGVNTEAFF. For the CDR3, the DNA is TGTGCCAGCAGCCCGGGGAGGACAGGGGTGAACACTGAAGCTTTCTTT.

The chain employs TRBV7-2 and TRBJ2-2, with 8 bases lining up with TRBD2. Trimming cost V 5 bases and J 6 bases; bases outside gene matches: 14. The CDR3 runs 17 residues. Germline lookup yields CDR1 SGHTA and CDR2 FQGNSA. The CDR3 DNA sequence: TGTGCCAGCAGCCCCCAGGGAGCGGGGGAGGTTCCCGGGGAGCTGTTTTTT. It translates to CASSPQGAGEVPGELFF.

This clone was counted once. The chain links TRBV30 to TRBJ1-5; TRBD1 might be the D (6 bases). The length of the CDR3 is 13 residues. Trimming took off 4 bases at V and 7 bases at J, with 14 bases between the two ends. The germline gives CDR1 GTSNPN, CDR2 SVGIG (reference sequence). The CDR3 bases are TGTGCCTGGAACGTACGCGGGGGCCAGCCCCAGCATTTT. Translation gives CAWNVRGGQPQHF.

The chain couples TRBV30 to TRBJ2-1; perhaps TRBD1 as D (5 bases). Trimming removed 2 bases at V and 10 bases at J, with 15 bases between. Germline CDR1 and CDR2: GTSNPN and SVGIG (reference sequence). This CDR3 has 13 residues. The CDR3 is CAWSMSAHREQFF. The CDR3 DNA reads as TGTGCCTGGAGTATGTCGGCTCACAGGGAGCAGTTCTTC.

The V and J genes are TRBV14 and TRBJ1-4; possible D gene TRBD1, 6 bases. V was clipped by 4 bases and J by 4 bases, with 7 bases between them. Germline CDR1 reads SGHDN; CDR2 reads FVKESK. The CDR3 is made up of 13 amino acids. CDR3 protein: CASSRGLNEKLFF. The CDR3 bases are TGTGCCAGCAGCCGGGGGCTTAATGAAAAACTGTTTTTT.

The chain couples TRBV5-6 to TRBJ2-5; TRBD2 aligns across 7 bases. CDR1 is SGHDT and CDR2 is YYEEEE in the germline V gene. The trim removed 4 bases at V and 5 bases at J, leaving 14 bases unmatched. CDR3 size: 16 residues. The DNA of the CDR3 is TGTGCCAGCAGCCCGGATAGGGGCGGGGGTAGGGAGACCCAGTACTTC. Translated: CASSPDRGGGRETQYF. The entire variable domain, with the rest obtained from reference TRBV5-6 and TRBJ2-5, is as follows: DAGVTQSPTHLIKTRGQQVTLRCSPKSGHDTVSWYQQALGQGPQFIFQYYEEEERQRGNFPDRFSGHQFPNYSSELNVNALLLGDSALYLCASSPDRGGGRETQYFGPGTRLLVL.

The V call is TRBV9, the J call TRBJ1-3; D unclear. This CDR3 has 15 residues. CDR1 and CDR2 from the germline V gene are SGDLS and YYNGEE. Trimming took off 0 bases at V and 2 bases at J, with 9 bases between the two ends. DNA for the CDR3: TGTGCCAGCAGCGTAGCTATAAATCCTGGAAACACCATATATTTT. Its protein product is CASSVAINPGNTIYF.

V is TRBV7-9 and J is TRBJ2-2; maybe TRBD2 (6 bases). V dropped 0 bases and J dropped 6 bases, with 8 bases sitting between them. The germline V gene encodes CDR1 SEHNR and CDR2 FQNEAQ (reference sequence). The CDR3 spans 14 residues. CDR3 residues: CASSLAGRPGELFF. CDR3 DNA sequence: TGTGCCAGCAGCTTAGCTGGGAGGCCCGGGGAGCTGTTTTTT.

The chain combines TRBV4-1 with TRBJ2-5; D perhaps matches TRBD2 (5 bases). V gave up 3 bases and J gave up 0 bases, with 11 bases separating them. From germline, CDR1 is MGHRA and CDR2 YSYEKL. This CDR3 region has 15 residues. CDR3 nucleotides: TGCGCCAGCAGCCATGCCGGAGGCTACCAAGAGACCCAGTACTTC. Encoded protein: CASSHAGGYQETQYF.

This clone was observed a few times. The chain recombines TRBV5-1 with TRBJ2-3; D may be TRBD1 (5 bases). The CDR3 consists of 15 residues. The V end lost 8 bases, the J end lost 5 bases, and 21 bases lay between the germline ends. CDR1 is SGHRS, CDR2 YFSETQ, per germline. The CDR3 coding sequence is TGCGCCAGTAGCCATCGACAGCCATCCTTAGATACGCAGTATTTT. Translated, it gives CASSHRQPSLDTQYF.

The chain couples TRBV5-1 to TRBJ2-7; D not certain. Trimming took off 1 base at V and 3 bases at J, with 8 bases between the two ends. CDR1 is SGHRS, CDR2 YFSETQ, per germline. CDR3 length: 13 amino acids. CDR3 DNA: TGCGCCAGCAGCTTGCGCCAGAACTACGAGCAGTACTTC. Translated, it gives CASSLRQNYEQYF.

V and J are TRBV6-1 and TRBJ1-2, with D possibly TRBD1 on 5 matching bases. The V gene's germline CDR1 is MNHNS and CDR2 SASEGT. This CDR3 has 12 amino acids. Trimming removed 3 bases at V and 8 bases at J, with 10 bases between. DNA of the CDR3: TGTGCCAGCAGTGATGGCAGGGTCGGCTACACCTTC. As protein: CASSDGRVGYTF.

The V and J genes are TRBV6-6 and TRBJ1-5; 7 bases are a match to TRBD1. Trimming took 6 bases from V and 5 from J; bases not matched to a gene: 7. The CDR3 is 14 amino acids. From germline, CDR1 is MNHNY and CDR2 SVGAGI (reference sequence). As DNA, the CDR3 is TGTGCCAGCAGCCCGGACAGGAATTATCAGCCCCAGCATTTT. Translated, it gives CASSPDRNYQPQHF.

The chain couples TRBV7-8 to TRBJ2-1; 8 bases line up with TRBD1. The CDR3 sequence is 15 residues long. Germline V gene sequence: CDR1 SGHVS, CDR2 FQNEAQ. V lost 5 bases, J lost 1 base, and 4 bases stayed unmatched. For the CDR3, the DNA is TGTGCCAGCAGCACACACAGGGGGTCCTACAATGAGCAGTTCTTC. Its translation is CASSTHRGSYNEQFF.

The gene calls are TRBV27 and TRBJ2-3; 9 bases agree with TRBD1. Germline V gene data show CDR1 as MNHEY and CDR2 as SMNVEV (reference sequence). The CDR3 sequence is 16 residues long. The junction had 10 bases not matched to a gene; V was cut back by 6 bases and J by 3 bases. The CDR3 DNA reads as TGTGCCAGCAGGGCCAGACCGGGACAGGGTACAGATACGCAGTATTTT. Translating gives CASRARPGQGTDTQYF.

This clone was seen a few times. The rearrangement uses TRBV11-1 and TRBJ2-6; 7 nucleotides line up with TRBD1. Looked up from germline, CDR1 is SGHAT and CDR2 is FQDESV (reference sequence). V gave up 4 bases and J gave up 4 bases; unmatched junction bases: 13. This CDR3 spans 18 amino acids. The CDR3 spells CASSSRVARGSGANVLTF. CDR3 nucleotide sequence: TGTGCCAGCAGCTCAAGGGTCGCCAGGGGGTCCGGGGCCAACGTCCTGACTTTC.

The CDR3 loop reads CASSLSGGLDSNTGELFF. The CDR3 nucleotides read TGCGCCAGCAGCTTGAGCGGGGGCCTTGACTCGAACACCGGGGAGCTGTTTTTT. J is TRBJ2-2 and V is TRBV5-1, with 8 bases fitting TRBD2. With 1 base clipped from V and 0 bases from J, the junction kept 8 bases outside the gene matches. The CDR3 has 18 amino acids. The germline V gene has CDR1 SGHRS and CDR2 YFSETQ. The full variable domain, its missing parts supplied by reference TRBV5-1 and TRBJ2-2, is KAGVTQTPRYLIKTRGQQVTLSCSPISGHRSVSWYQQTPGQGLQFLFEYFSETQRNKGNFPGRFSGRQFSNSRSEMNVSTLELGDSALYLCASSLSGGLDSNTGELFFGEGSRLTVL.

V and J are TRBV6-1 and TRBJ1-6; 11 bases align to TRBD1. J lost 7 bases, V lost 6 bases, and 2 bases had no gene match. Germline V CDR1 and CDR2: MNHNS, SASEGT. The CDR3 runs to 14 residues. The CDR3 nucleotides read TGTGCCAGCAGCCGGGACAGGGGGAATTCACCCCTCCACTTT. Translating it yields CASSRDRGNSPLHF.

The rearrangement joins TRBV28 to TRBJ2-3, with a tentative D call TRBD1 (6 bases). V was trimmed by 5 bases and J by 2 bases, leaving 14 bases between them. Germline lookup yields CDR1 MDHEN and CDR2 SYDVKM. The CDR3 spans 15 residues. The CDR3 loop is CASSGLDRNTDTQYF. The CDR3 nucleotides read TGTGCCAGCAGTGGACTGGACAGAAACACAGATACGCAGTATTTT. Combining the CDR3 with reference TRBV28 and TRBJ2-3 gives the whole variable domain DVKVTQSSRYLVKRTGEKVFLECVQDMDHENMFWYRQDPGLGLRLIYFSYDVKMKEKGDIPEGYSVSREKKERFSLILESASTNQTSMYLCASSGLDRNTDTQYFGPGTRLTVL.

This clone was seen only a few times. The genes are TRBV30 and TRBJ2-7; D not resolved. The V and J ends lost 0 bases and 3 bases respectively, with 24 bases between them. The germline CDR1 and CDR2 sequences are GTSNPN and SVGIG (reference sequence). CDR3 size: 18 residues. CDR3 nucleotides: TGTGCCTGGAGTGTTGAATCGGTTTTTACAACCGAGCGCTACGAGCAGTACTTC. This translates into CAWSVESVFTTERYEQYF.

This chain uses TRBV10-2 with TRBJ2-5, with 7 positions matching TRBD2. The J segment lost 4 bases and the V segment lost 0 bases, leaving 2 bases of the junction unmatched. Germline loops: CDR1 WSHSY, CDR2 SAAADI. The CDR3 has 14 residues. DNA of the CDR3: TGCGCCAGCAGTGAGTCGTGGGGGGGAGAGACCCAGTACTTC. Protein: CASSESWGGETQYF.

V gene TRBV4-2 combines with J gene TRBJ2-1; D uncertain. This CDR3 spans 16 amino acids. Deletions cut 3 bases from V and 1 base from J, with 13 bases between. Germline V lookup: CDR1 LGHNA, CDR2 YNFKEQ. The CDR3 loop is CASSHRAVDSYNEQFF. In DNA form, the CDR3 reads TGTGCCAGCAGCCACCGAGCTGTAGATTCCTACAATGAGCAGTTCTTC.